What follows is one T cell receptor beta chain and its context. Its antigen is not identified. This entry comes from a study of response to subunit inactivated influenza vaccine. Study-wide results and caveats: Few new T cells, the authors suggested, are recruited by each seasonal influenza vaccination.

Trimming removed 1 base at V and 2 bases at J, with 8 bases between. Germline CDR1 DFQATT, CDR2 SNEGSKA (reference sequence). The CDR3 sequence is 13 residues long. TCRdb independently ran MiXCR on the RT-PCR reads; one entry per CDR3 protein. The sample holds fewer than 400,000 distinct CDR3 sequences; about a fifth are singletons and the top ten take about 10%. This chain links TRBV20-1 with TRBJ1-1, with D uncertain. The input for sequencing was PBMCs from blood, taken less than 22 months after vaccination. The sequence derives from a man in his fifties or sixties who received an inactivated influenza vaccine. CDR3 nucleotide sequence: TGCAGTGCTAGAGTCGGGGTTAACACTGAAGCTTTCTTT. Residues: CSARVGVNTEAFF.